A selection of T cell receptor beta chains follows, all from one sample in a study of HIV-infected patients and healthy controls. TCRdb reanalysed the 5' RACE reads using MiXCR and keeps one entry per CDR3 protein. The table shows 9,500 to 15,000 distinct CDR3 sequences, with around 9.3% occurring only once. Specimen: blood, collected before antiretroviral therapy. These receptors were collected from an adult with HIV infection. The donor label of this sample is uncertain. The CDR3 runs from the conserved cysteine through the conserved F or W. The D gene is left open where the match is weak. A clone size is listed for some rows: how often the clone was seen (once, few, many), or a class if it is expanded.

v_call	j_call	clone_size	d_call	cdr3_nt	cdr3_aa
TRBV9	TRBJ1-1	.	TRBD1	TGTGCCAGCAGCGTAGCAGGGACAGCCGAGGAAGCTTTCTTT	CASSVAGTAEEAFF
TRBV10-3	TRBJ1-2	.	TRBD1	TGTGCCATCAGTGAGAACAGGGGGCGTTCCCGCGGCTACACCTTC	CAISENRGRSRGYTF
TRBV24-1	TRBJ2-1	many	TRBD1	TGTGCCACCAGTGATCTCGGACAGGGGGCGCAGAATGAGCAGTTCTTC	CATSDLGQGAQNEQFF
TRBV6-5	TRBJ2-3	many	TRBD2	TGTGCCAGCAGTTACTCTCGGACTAGTCGCACAGATACGCAGTATTTT	CASSYSRTSRTDTQYF
TRBV30	TRBJ1-2	many	.	TGTGCCTGGAACACCAATCGAGCTAACTATGGCTACACCTTC	CAWNTNRANYGYTF
TRBV7-7	TRBJ2-2	few	TRBD2	TGTGCTAGCTCTAGCGGGGCCGCCACCGGGGAGCTGTTTTTT	CASSSGAATGELFF
TRBV6-6	TRBJ2-1	many	.	TGTGCCAGCGCCGGGGAGGCGCTCTACACTGAGCAGTTCTTC	CASAGEALYTEQFF
TRBV19	TRBJ2-3	medium-sized	.	TGTGCCAGTAGTCCGGGACATAACGCGGCAGATACGCAGTATTTT	CASSPGHNAADTQYF
TRBV4-3	TRBJ2-1	many	TRBD1	TGCGCCAGCAGCCAACAGGACAGGGCGGAGAGCAATGAGCAGTTCTTC	CASSQQDRAESNEQFF
TRBV14	TRBJ1-5	many	.	TGTGCCAGCAGCCGGGGAGGCAATCAGCCCCAGCATTTT	CASSRGGNQPQHF
TRBV19	TRBJ2-2	many	.	TGTGCCAGTCATAACCGGGGGGAGCTGTTTTTT	CASHNRGELFF
TRBV11-2	TRBJ2-2	many	TRBD1	TGTGCCAGCTCGGGGACAGGGGATGTGACCGGGGAGCTGTTTTTT	CASSGTGDVTGELFF
TRBV6-2/TRBV6-3	TRBJ2-5	.	.	TGTGCCAGCAGACGACCCCCTCAAGAGACCCAGTACTTC	CASRRPPQETQYF
TRBV27	TRBJ1-1	many	.	TGTGCCAGCAGTGGGGGGATCACTGAAGCTTTCTTT	CASSGGITEAFF
TRBV7-2	TRBJ2-1	many	TRBD2	TGTGCCAGCCTCGAGCGGGGAAAAAATGAGCAGTTCTTC	CASLERGKNEQFF
TRBV7-3	TRBJ2-3	few	.	TGTGCCAGCAGCTTAACCCATTCCACAGATACGCAGTATTTT	CASSLTHSTDTQYF
TRBV6-5	TRBJ2-7	many	.	TGTGCCAGCAGTTACGGCAACTCCTACGAGCAGTACTTC	CASSYGNSYEQYF
TRBV20-1	TRBJ1-6	many	.	TGCAGTGCTAGAGCGGGAGGGGCACTCTATAATTCACCCCTCCACTTT	CSARAGGALYNSPLHF
TRBV7-9	TRBJ1-1	many	.	TGTGCCAGCAGCTCCCAACAGAGGCGTTTTGAAGCTTTCTTT	CASSSQQRRFEAFF
TRBV6-2/TRBV6-3	TRBJ2-1	many	.	TGTGCCAGCAGCCGTACCCGGGGGAACTACAATGAGCAGTTCTTC	CASSRTRGNYNEQFF
TRBV27	TRBJ2-7	large	TRBD2	TGTGCCAGCAGTTTGGCTGGCGGGAGGTACGAGCAGTACTTC	CASSLAGGRYEQYF
TRBV7-9	TRBJ1-6	many	.	TGTGCCAGCGGGAGACAGAATTCACCCCTCCACTTT	CASGRQNSPLHF
TRBV6-2/TRBV6-3	TRBJ2-7	few	.	TGTGCCAGCAGGACGGGGGCCCACGAGCAGTACTTC	CASRTGAHEQYF
TRBV4-1	TRBJ2-7	many	.	TGCGCCAGCAGCCAAGGTTCGGGTTACGAGCAGTACTTC	CASSQGSGYEQYF
TRBV13	TRBJ2-3	few	.	TGTGCCAGCACTCGGGAATTTAGCACAGATACGCAGTATTTT	CASTREFSTDTQYF
TRBV10-3	TRBJ2-1	many	.	TGTGCCATCAGTGAGGCCCCGGAGCTATTGGATGAGCAGTTCTTC	CAISEAPELLDEQFF
TRBV6-5	TRBJ2-7	many	TRBD1	TGTGCCAGCAGTACCGGGACAGGGGTTAGCGAGCAGTACTTC	CASSTGTGVSEQYF
TRBV7-9	TRBJ1-5	many	.	TGTGCCAGCAGCTTAAGTGCCCCCGGCAATCAGCCCCAGCATTTT	CASSLSAPGNQPQHF
TRBV12-3/TRBV12-4	TRBJ2-2	.	.	TGTGCCAGCAGTTTACGACAGGCGCCGACCGGGGAGCTGTTTTTT	CASSLRQAPTGELFF
TRBV12-3/TRBV12-4	TRBJ2-2	many	.	TGTGCCAGCAGTCAGAGGACAGTAACCAACACCGGGGAGCTGTTTTTT	CASSQRTVTNTGELFF
TRBV20-1	TRBJ2-7	few	TRBD1	TGCAGTGCCCCGGGACAGGGGATCTACGAGCAGTACTTC	CSAPGQGIYEQYF
TRBV6-5	TRBJ1-2	many	.	TGTGCCAGCAGTTACTCGACTCCGGGGGCCCATGGCTACACCTTC	CASSYSTPGAHGYTF
TRBV7-7	TRBJ2-5	many	TRBD1	TGTGCCAGCAGCCCACAGGGGCAAGAGACCCAGTACTTC	CASSPQGQETQYF
TRBV5-5	TRBJ1-1	many	.	TGTGCCAGCAGCTTGCTCATGAGTTATGAAGCTTTCTTT	CASSLLMSYEAFF
TRBV9	TRBJ2-2	many	.	TGTGCCAGCAGCGTAGAACACGCCACCGGGGAGCTGTTTTTT	CASSVEHATGELFF
TRBV20-1	TRBJ2-7	.	.	TGCAGTGCCCCGGACCGTCTTGCCTACGAGCAGTACTTC	CSAPDRLAYEQYF
TRBV4-1	TRBJ1-5	many	.	TGCGCCAGCAGCCAAGGGCAGGGCAATCAGCCCCAGCATTTT	CASSQGQGNQPQHF
TRBV3-1	TRBJ2-3	many	.	TGTGCCAGCAGCCAAGATGGTCGGGGTCCTAGCACAGATACGCAGTATTTT	CASSQDGRGPSTDTQYF
TRBV19	TRBJ1-2	medium-sized	.	TGTGCCAGTAGTGGGACCGGAACCTATGGCTACACCTTC	CASSGTGTYGYTF
TRBV9	TRBJ1-5	few	.	TGTGCCAGCAGCGTAGCTGGGGGTCAGCCCCAGCATTTT	CASSVAGGQPQHF
TRBV13	TRBJ2-1	many	TRBD2	TGTGCCAGCAGCTTGGCGGGAGAACCTTCCTACAATGAGCAGTTCTTC	CASSLAGEPSYNEQFF
TRBV6-2/TRBV6-3	TRBJ1-5	many	TRBD1	TGTGCCAGCAGAGATTCACAGGGGAACAATCAGCCCCAGCATTTT	CASRDSQGNNQPQHF
TRBV11-3	TRBJ2-3	many	.	TGTGCCAGCAGCTACGAAGGGACTAGCACAGATACGCAGTATTTT	CASSYEGTSTDTQYF
TRBV12-3/TRBV12-4	TRBJ2-3	few	TRBD1	TGTGCCAGCAGTTTATCTACCCCCGGAAAAAACAGGGGGAACGCAGATACGCAGTATTTT	CASSLSTPGKNRGNADTQYF
TRBV6-2/TRBV6-3	TRBJ2-1	many	.	TGTGCCAGCAGTTACTCGAATGCAGGGGCCGTCTACAATGAGCAGTTCTTC	CASSYSNAGAVYNEQFF
TRBV19	TRBJ1-2	many	.	TGTGCCAGTACCTACCTTTCATCCTATGGCTACACCTTC	CASTYLSSYGYTF
TRBV7-2	TRBJ2-1	many	.	TGTGCCAGCAGCTTCCATCCTGGCGGGCACCAAAGGGCCTACAATGAGCAGTTCTTC	CASSFHPGGHQRAYNEQFF
TRBV19	TRBJ2-2	few	.	TGTGCCAGTAGTCCAATCGGGACTGAAAGGGACGGGGAGCTGTTTTTT	CASSPIGTERDGELFF
TRBV11-2	TRBJ1-2	many	TRBD1	TGTGCCAGCAGCTCAACTCCGGGACAGGGAGCCTATGGCTACACCTTC	CASSSTPGQGAYGYTF
TRBV5-6	TRBJ1-6	.	TRBD1	TGTGCCAGCAGCCCCAGGGGGCCGGGATCACCCCTCCACTTT	CASSPRGPGSPLHF
TRBV24-1	TRBJ1-5	many	.	TGTGCCACCAGTGGCAGGGGACTTGATCAGCCCCAGCATTTT	CATSGRGLDQPQHF
TRBV7-9	TRBJ1-2	few	.	TGTGCCAGCAGCGCGGGGCCTAACTATGGCTACACCTTC	CASSAGPNYGYTF
TRBV5-1	TRBJ2-2	many	TRBD2	TGCGCCAGCAGCTTGGCCCCTAACGGCGGGGGGCTCACCGGGGAGCTGTTTTTT	CASSLAPNGGGLTGELFF
TRBV7-9	TRBJ2-3	.	.	TGTGCCAGCAGCTCCGGGGACGGCACAGATACGCAGTATTTT	CASSSGDGTDTQYF
TRBV9	TRBJ2-2	many	TRBD1	TGTGCCAGCAGCGTAGCAGCCCAGGGGGCGGTTACCGGGGAGCTGTTTTTT	CASSVAAQGAVTGELFF
TRBV10-1	TRBJ2-1	many	.	TGCGCCAGCAGTGATGAATACTCCTACAATGAGCAGTTCTTC	CASSDEYSYNEQFF
TRBV29-1	TRBJ1-3	.	.	TGCAGCGGTTCGTTCGGGGTATCTGGAAACACCATATATTTT	CSGSFGVSGNTIYF
TRBV7-9	TRBJ1-2	many	.	TGTGCCAGCAGCGTTCAGGGGCCCAACTATGGCTACACCTTC	CASSVQGPNYGYTF
TRBV6-5	TRBJ1-3	many	.	TGTGCCAGCAGTTACGACACAACCTCTGGAAACACCATATATTTT	CASSYDTTSGNTIYF
TRBV24-1	TRBJ2-3	many	TRBD2	TGTGCCACCAGTGATCCGGGTGGACTAGCGCAAGATACGCAGTATTTT	CATSDPGGLAQDTQYF